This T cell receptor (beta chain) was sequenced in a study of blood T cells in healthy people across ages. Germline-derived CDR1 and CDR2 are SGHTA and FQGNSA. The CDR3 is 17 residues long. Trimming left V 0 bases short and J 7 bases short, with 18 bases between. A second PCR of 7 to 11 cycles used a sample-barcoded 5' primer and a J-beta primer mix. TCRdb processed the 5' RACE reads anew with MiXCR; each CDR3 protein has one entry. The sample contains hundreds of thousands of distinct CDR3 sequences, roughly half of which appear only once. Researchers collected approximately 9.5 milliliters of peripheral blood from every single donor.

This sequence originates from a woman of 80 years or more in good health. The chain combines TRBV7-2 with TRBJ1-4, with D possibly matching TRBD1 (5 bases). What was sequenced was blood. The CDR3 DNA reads TGTGCCAGCAGCTTAGCGCAGGGCGGGATGTTGGGTGAAAAACTGTTTTTT. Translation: CASSLAQGGMLGEKLFF. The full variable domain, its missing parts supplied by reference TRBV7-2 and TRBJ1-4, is GAGVSQSPSNKVTEKGKDVELRCDPISGHTALYWYRQSLGQGLEFLIYFQGNSAPDKSGLPSDRFSAERTGGSVSTLTIQRTQQEDSAVYLCASSLAQGGMLGEKLFFGSGTQLSVL.